Included here is one T cell receptor beta chain sequence, with context. Its antigen remains unidentified. The CDR3 is 16 residues long. Germline V CDR1 and CDR2: SGHRS, YFSETQ. From its re-call of the 5' RACE reads, TCRdb lists each CDR3 protein once, without DNA. This sample's clone table lists hundreds of thousands of distinct CDR3 sequences. The sample is drawn from a study of monozygotic twins with inflammatory bowel disease. Overall study results and limits: Discordant twins had repertoire similarity that did not differ from that of concordant twins, possibly from limited power.

Blood, 2 to 2.5 ml, was drawn per donor. This TCR came from a human donor with ulcerative colitis or Crohn's disease, or a healthy co-twin of an affected twin (not recorded which). Sequencing input: blood. The rearrangement joins TRBV5-1 to TRBJ2-5; TCRdb lists TRBD2, though no DNA is available to test this call. CDR3 amino acids: CASSLFPSGPQETQYF.